Following are 14 T cell receptor beta chains from one sample sequenced in a study of shared clonotypes between healthy human individuals. Profiled with immunoSEQ multiplex PCR; TCRdb holds only in-frame clones, not every one. The sample yields some 470,000 clones, over 60% seen once. The sequenced material came from PBMCs. The receptors stem from a woman between 40 and 50 years old in good health. Some clones in this sample may be carry-over from other donors' samples.

As concerns this clone: The sample carries other DNA sequences with the same CDR3. This chain uses TRBV27 with TRBJ2-1, with 14 positions matching TRBD2. This CDR3 has 15 amino acids. In germline, CDR1 is MNHEY, CDR2 SMNVEV (reference sequence). V dropped 3 bases and J dropped 6; count of bases not matched to a gene: 1. The DNA for the CDR3 is TGTGCCAGCAGTTTGGGGACTAGCGGGAGCAATGAGCAGTTCTTC. Its protein is CASSLGTSGSNEQFF.

The V gene is TRBV11-2, the J gene TRBJ2-7, with D uncertain. The CDR3 extends over 14 amino acids. V lost 2 bases and J 6 bases, leaving 14 bases between the germline ends. CDR1 and CDR2 from the germline V gene are SGHAT and FQNNGV. The CDR3 here is CASSLRMYVGEQYF. CDR3 in DNA: TGTGCCAGCAGCTTAAGGATGTATGTTGGCGAGCAGTACTTC.

CDR3 sequence reads: CASTLGAGTEAFF. CDR3 bases: TGTGCCAGCACCCTCGGGGCTGGCACTGAAGCTTTCTTT. This chain connects TRBV7-9 to TRBJ1-1; D is perhaps TRBD1 (5 bases). Per the germline V gene, CDR1 is SEHNR and CDR2 is FQNEAQ (reference sequence). V gave up 7 bases and J gave up 4 bases, with 13 bases separating them. The CDR3 runs 13 residues.

The chain combines TRBV10-3 with TRBJ2-2, with 14 bases matching TRBD2. The germline CDR1 and CDR2 sequences are ENHRY and SYGVKD. V dropped 6 bases and J dropped 4; count of bases not matched to a gene: 7. The CDR3 is 17 residues long. The CDR3 protein is CAIRTGLAGVSTGELFF. The CDR3 DNA sequence: TGTGCCATCAGGACGGGACTAGCGGGAGTAAGCACCGGGGAGCTGTTTTTT.

The chain joins TRBV5-1 to TRBJ1-1; TRBD1 agrees at 9 bases. CDR3 length: 16 amino acids. V shed 4 bases, J shed 3 bases, and the junction held 10 bases outside the gene matches. Germline V CDR1 and CDR2: SGHRS, YFSETQ. The CDR3 nucleotides read TGCGCCAGCAGCCCCCCCACAGGGGGCATGTACACTGAAGCTTTCTTT. Translating gives CASSPPTGGMYTEAFF.

Turning to this clone: A read error may explain this, as a much larger clone is one base away. V is TRBV9 and J is TRBJ1-5, with 10 bases matching TRBD1. V lost 4 bases, J lost 4 bases, and 5 bases stayed unmatched. Germline lookup yields CDR1 SGDLS and CDR2 YYNGEE. The CDR3 is 15 amino acids. This chain's CDR3 is CASSPGTGVNQPQHF. The CDR3 DNA follows: TGTGCCAGCAGCCCGGGGACAGGGGTAAATCAGCCCCAGCATTTT.

The CDR3 protein is CATSRPPLLAASSYEQYF. CDR3 DNA: TGTGCCACCTCGCGGCCCCCCTTACTAGCGGCGAGCTCCTACGAGCAGTACTTC. The chain joins TRBV28 to TRBJ2-7; 8 nucleotides line up with TRBD2. This CDR3 region has 18 residues. The germline CDR1 and CDR2 sequences are MDHEN and SYDVKM. V lost 10 bases to trimming and J lost 0 bases; unmatched junction nucleotides: 20.

V and J are TRBV15 and TRBJ2-3, with 9 bases that match TRBD2. Per germline, CDR1 LNHNV and CDR2 YYDKDF (reference sequence). V shed 0 bases and J 7 bases; nucleotides not matched to a gene: 11. The CDR3 totals 17 residues. CDR3 DNA: TGTGCCACCAGCAGAGAGGCGGCTGGCGGGGGGGATCATACGCAGTATTTT. Translating gives CATSREAAGGGDHTQYF.

This clone was observed once. The chain employs TRBV11-3 and TRBJ2-7; D possibly uses TRBD1 or TRBD2 (5 bases each). Per germline, CDR1 SGHNT and CDR2 YENEEA. V gave up 4 bases and J gave up 4 bases, with 11 bases separating them. The CDR3 is 13 amino acids. The CDR3 DNA reads as TGTGCCAGCAGCTCACGATGGGGGTACGAGCAGTACTTC. It translates to CASSSRWGYEQYF.

The chain carries TRBV30 and TRBJ2-5; D is tentatively TRBD1 or TRBD2 (5 bases each). The J call may be in error: the DNA end matches TRBJ2-7 better. This CDR3 region has 11 residues. CDR1 and CDR2 from the germline V gene are GTSNPN and SVGIG (reference sequence). The CDR3 DNA follows: TGTGCCTGGCAGGGAGCTTACGAGCAGTACTTC. Protein sequence: CAWQGAYEQYF.

The chain combines TRBV30 with TRBJ1-4; TRBD1 matches at 12 bases. This CDR3 is built from 14 residues. Germline CDR1 GTSNPN, CDR2 SVGIG (reference sequence). Unmatched junction bases numbered 4, after V lost 4 bases and J lost 7 bases. The CDR3, as DNA: TGTGCCTGGACCGGGACAGGGGGCCTTGAAAAACTGTTTTTT. It specifies CAWTGTGGLEKLFF.

This clone has only one observation. Possible read error: a much larger clone is one base away. The chain combines TRBV5-4 with TRBJ2-5, with 11 bases fitting TRBD2. The V gene's germline CDR1 is SGHNT and CDR2 YYREEE (reference sequence). J lost 5 bases, V lost 4 bases, and 7 bases had no gene match. The CDR3 loop spans 15 amino acids. CDR3 nucleotides: TGTGCCAGCAGCCCCCAGACTAGCGGGAAGGAGACCCAGTACTTC. It is translated as CASSPQTSGKETQYF.

The V gene is TRBV4-2, the J gene TRBJ2-1, with a tentative D call TRBD2 (7 bases). Per germline, CDR1 LGHNA and CDR2 YNFKEQ. Trimming shortened V by 1 base and J by 10 bases, and 14 bases separated the two germline ends. The CDR3 runs to 14 residues. DNA for the CDR3: TGTGCCAGCAGCCAAGCTAGCGGAGGGGGAGAGCAGTTCTTC. Translating it yields CASSQASGGGEQFF.

This clone showed up just once. The V and J genes are TRBV2 and TRBJ1-1, with TRBD1 as a possible D gene (6 bases). The CDR3 has 14 amino acids. Germline V gene sequence: CDR1 SNHLY, CDR2 FYNNEI. The germline V and J ends were trimmed by 5 bases and 5 bases, with 15 bases remaining between them. CDR3 in DNA: TGTGCCAGCAGTCGGAGGGGGGGCGGAACTGAAGCTTTCTTT. Its translation is CASSRRGGGTEAFF.